This entry is about one T cell receptor (beta chain). This clonotype appeared many times. It has no known antigen specificity. No per-base quality is available; no much larger clone lies one base away. The germline ends are 11 bases apart after V is trimmed by 5 bases and J by 9 bases. The cysteine opens and the phenylalanine closes a CDR3 of 12 amino acids. Only the CDR3 part of the read is kept: 36 bases, read in frame from the first base. The library was produced with multiplex PCR. These reads were obtained on an Illumina HiSeq 4000. TCR beta libraries were built with iRepertoire HTBI primers and Arm-PCR amplification of CDR3 regions. Before sequencing, the PCR products went through gel purification. On the study's bioinformatics: Gene usage analysis of CDR3 amino acid clonotypes relied on the roughly 60 TRBV and more than twelve TRBJ segments identified across samples. COPE and FqMerger were used to merge the filtered high-quality paired reads into contigs. BLAST was used to align contigs to IMGT TRBV, TRBD and TRBJ reference genes, with CDR3 defined following IMGT. Any clonotype with a frequency above 0.1% was classified as a highly expanded clone. Repertoire diversity was measured by Shannon entropy, and V-J evenness by the Gini coefficient. A clonotype was considered public if more than one individual shared it. Clones were called with MiXCR by TCRdb after fastp trimmed the public reads at Q25, and only in-frame beta chains were retained. Each entry merges the rows of one CDR3 protein and shows their most common DNA and genes. TCRdb, not the authors, supplied the V and J calls. The sample profile shows fewer than 450,000 distinct CDR3 sequences; approximately 15% of them were found once. Clones ranked in the top ten supply approximately 7.6% of the sample.

In the paper's terms, the time point label means: newly diagnosed GD, antithyroid drugs for less than 3 months. For both TCR sequencing and RNA sequencing, RNA was extracted from PBMCs in TRIzol. Graves' disease was diagnosed according to American Thyroid Association guidelines. The patients came from an endocrinology department in Xi'an, China. From each patient, around 9 milliliters of peripheral blood was collected into an EDTA anticoagulant tube. Ficoll Paque Plus density gradient separation was used to isolate PBMCs, and no further T cell sorting was performed. An Agilent 2100 Bioanalyzer and agarose gel were used to assess RNA quality, and a NanoDrop 2000 was used to measure RNA concentration. The source of the sample is a study of regulatory T cells in long-lasting Graves disease (dated by TCRdb to the early 2020s). Context from the whole study: Patients with newly diagnosed Graves' disease had been on antithyroid drugs for under 3 months. A total of about 33 samples underwent TCR sequencing, from around 13 patients with persistent Graves' disease and some 20 patients with newly diagnosed Graves' disease. This study used TCR sequencing and RNA sequencing of peripheral blood to compare persistent Graves' disease patients against newly diagnosed Graves' disease patients. The study took place in China and was registered as a clinical trial. What the study reported, not specific to this receptor: Persistent patients shared more public clonotypes among themselves (2,741) than newly diagnosed patients did (more than 950). Because the primary lesion, thyroid tissue, could not be accessed, the study looked at peripheral blood alone. Preferential use of TRBV28, TRBJ1-2 and TRBJ2-5 was observed in persistent disease, whereas TRBV20-1 and TRBJ2-1 were favored in newly diagnosed disease. The authors acknowledged the small sample size as a limitation that may reduce accuracy. Compared with newly diagnosed patients, patients with persistent Graves' disease had lower TCR Shannon entropy and fewer highly expanded clones, which suggests clonal expansion. Only the TCR beta chain was sequenced and analyzed.

This same sample was also taken into another study, of T cells in Graves' hyperthyroidism and ophthalmopathy. As that second paper reports: A patient counted as having stable Graves' hyperthyroidism if no progression to ophthalmopathy occurred over 18 months of follow-up. Hyperthyroidism patients were newly diagnosed, had a disease duration of under 2 months, and were aged 18 to 65 years. Exclusion was applied to patients with uncontrolled infections, other autoimmune diseases, pregnancy or lactation. Diagnoses were established on the basis of clinical symptoms, serum thyroxine and TRAb, thyroid ultrasound, and orbital computed tomography. A first-round RT-PCR of the TCR CDR3 used the HTBI primer set with the Qiagen OneStep RT-PCR kit. Most expanded thyroid clonotypes (frequency above 0.001) were also found in blood, which suggests that blood repertoires may mirror thyroid immune responses. In cross-validation, a model built on a 13 V-J signature told ophthalmopathy apart from stable hyperthyroidism with approximately 90% sensitivity and around 83% specificity, and in testing the same model reached 80%/75%. In validation, the model predicted progression to ophthalmopathy a median of around six months before onset, with around 70% sensitivity and roughly 73% specificity. A discovery cohort of about a hundred patients, about 43 with Graves' ophthalmopathy and approximately 60 with stable Graves' hyperthyroidism, was used to find distinguishing TCR V-J signatures. Prospective prediction of ophthalmopathy was tested in an independent validation cohort consisting of 18 hyperthyroidism patients and approximately 16 patients who later progressed to ophthalmopathy. The roughly 100 discovery patients were randomly divided into training and test sets at a 7:3 ratio. In addition, the study compared T-cell repertoires in thyroid tissue and in blood from about six Graves' hyperthyroidism patients. After sampling, hyperthyroidism patients received methimazole starting at 30 mg daily, and ophthalmopathy patients received high-dose intravenous methylprednisolone. A second multiplex PCR round built the libraries, followed by size selection and purification. The libraries were sequenced on an Illumina HiSeq2000 using paired-end 100 bp reads. SOAPnuke was used to process the raw data, removing reads that contained adapters or uncalled bases, had a mean Phred below 15, or lacked an exact match to the constant primer or identifier. COPE v1.2.5 was used to merge high-quality paired reads, and clonotypes were defined as unique nucleotide sequences. Clonotypes were aligned to IMGT TRBV, TRBD and TRBJ reference segments using MiTCR v1.1. The analysis included only V-J combinations with a frequency above 0.0001, which together covered more than 98% of the repertoires. The TCS score was defined as the ratio of F50 (clonal expansion) to E x V (chaos), calculated using BLOSUM62-based TCRdist between CDR3 peptides within each V-J. Welch's t-statistics and random forest reduced 500 to 650 V-J features to under 15, which were used in a naive Bayes classifier (R e1071). Sample size was not statistically predetermined, and blinding of investigators to group allocation was not performed. The paper reports TCR Vbeta CDR3 sequencing of over 120 peripheral blood samples: 43 ophthalmopathy, fewer than 85 hyperthyroidism and some 17 progressor patients.

The TCR sequence derives from a woman in her thirties or forties with Graves disease. Donor details come from another sample of the same person, matched by shared clones. The chain is assembled from TRBV12-3 or TRBV12-4 and TRBJ2-1, with the identity of the D gene unclear. The sample here was peripheral blood mononuclear cells (PBMCs), taken at new diagnosis, from a patient treated with antithyroid drugs. The CDR3 region has the sequence CASSISDIEQFF. The bases are TGTGCCAGCAGTATATCCGACATTGAGCAGTTCTTC.